The 14 T cell receptor beta chains in this list originate from one sample, sequenced in a study of shared clonotypes between healthy human individuals. Repertoires were generated with immunoSEQ multiplex PCR, while TCRdb's copy carries only in-frame clones and drops some. The sample has about 2.3 million clones, more than 80% seen once; the top ten hold around 0.4%. Sequences were obtained from naive CD4+ T cells from PBMCs. Subset indicated: CD45RA+ positively selected. Receptors were obtained from a man younger than 30 in good health. Some clones in this sample may be carry-over from other donors' samples.

This chain uses TRBV5-1 with TRBJ2-7; 7 nucleotides match TRBD1. The CDR3 covers 15 residues. Germline V gives CDR1 SGHRS, CDR2 YFSETQ. Trimming removed 4 bases from V and 0 bases from J; junction bases left unmatched: 7. Written as DNA, the CDR3 is TGCGCCAGCAGCCGAGACAGGGTGGTCTCCTACGAGCAGTACTTC. Translation: CASSRDRVVSYEQYF.

Only one count was recorded for this clone. As DNA, the CDR3 is TGTGCCACCAGCAGAGACGACAGCCTTCATGGCTACACCTTC. Protein sequence: CATSRDDSLHGYTF. The chain employs TRBV15 and TRBJ1-2, with a possible D match to TRBD1 (5 bases). V was shortened by 0 bases and J by 6 bases, with 11 bases between the two germline ends. Germline V gene sequence: CDR1 LNHNV, CDR2 YYDKDF (reference sequence). This CDR3 is built from 14 residues.

The chain employs TRBV10-3 and TRBJ2-7; D call uncertain. From germline, CDR1 is ENHRY and CDR2 SYGVKD. This CDR3 contains 13 residues. V lost 4 bases to trimming and J lost 3 bases, with 10 bases between them. This CDR3 reads CAISVAALYEQYF. The DNA of the CDR3 is TGTGCCATCAGTGTGGCAGCGCTCTACGAGCAGTACTTC.

The CDR3, as DNA: TGTGCCAGCAGCCCTGGGGGGGCAGGGCCCCTGCAGGGGACGCAGTATTTT. Translation: CASSPGGAGPLQGTQYF. The rearrangement joins TRBV7-3 to TRBJ2-3, with D perhaps matching TRBD2 (7 bases). This CDR3 spans 17 amino acids. Trimming cost V 5 bases and J 9 bases, with 27 bases left between them. Germline CDR1 SGHTA, CDR2 FQGTGA. Full variable domain (rest looked up from reference TRBV7-3 and TRBJ2-3): GAGVSQTPSNKVTEKGKYVELRCDPISGHTALYWYRQSLGQGPEFLIYFQGTGAADDSGLPNDRFFAVRPEGSVSTLKIQRTERGDSAVYLCASSPGGAGPLQGTQYFGPGTRLTVL.

CDR3 DNA sequence: TGTGCCAGCAGTTACGGAGCGGGAGCGGGGACCCAGTACTTC. Encoded protein: CASSYGAGAGTQYF. V gene TRBV6-5 combines with J gene TRBJ2-5; TRBD2 agrees at 8 bases. Germline lookup yields CDR1 MNHEY and CDR2 SVGAGI. With V trimmed by 2 bases and J by 7 bases, 6 bases remained unmatched. This CDR3 spans 14 amino acids.

The chain links TRBV4-2 to TRBJ2-3; D is ambiguous. This CDR3 has 12 amino acids. Per germline, CDR1 LGHNA and CDR2 YNFKEQ. V lost 5 bases and J lost 1, with 4 bases in between. The CDR3 here is CASSLGTDTQYF. The CDR3, as DNA: TGTGCCAGCAGCTTGGGCACAGATACGCAGTATTTT.

The chain has TRBV9 and TRBJ2-5; unclear D gene. V lost 3 bases to trimming and J lost 5 bases, with 11 bases between them. CDR3 length equals 13 residues. From germline, CDR1 is SGDLS and CDR2 YYNGEE. The CDR3 spells CASSADLGETQYF. The CDR3 region has the DNA TGTGCCAGCAGCGCTGACCTCGGGGAGACCCAGTACTTC.

This chain links TRBV29-1 with TRBJ2-3; 7 nucleotides line up with TRBD1. Germline-derived CDR1 and CDR2 are SQVTM and ANQGSEA. Unmatched junction bases numbered 7, after V lost 5 bases and J lost 2 bases. This CDR3 comprises 14 residues. DNA of the CDR3: TGCAGCGTTCGACAGGGTTTATCCACAGATACGCAGTATTTT. Amino acids: CSVRQGLSTDTQYF.

The chain links TRBV14 to TRBJ1-1; D might be TRBD1 (6 bases). V lost 0 bases and J 3 bases, leaving 11 bases between the germline ends. CDR1 and CDR2 (germline): SGHDN, FVKESK. The CDR3 sequence is 15 residues long. CDR3 loop: CASSQDFPGDTEAFF. DNA of the CDR3: TGTGCCAGCAGCCAAGATTTTCCAGGGGACACTGAAGCTTTCTTT. Supplemented by reference TRBV14 and TRBJ1-1, the full variable domain reads EAGVTQFPSHSVIEKGQTVTLRCDPISGHDNLYWYRRVMGKEIKFLLHFVKESKQDESGMPNNRFLAERTGGTYSTLKVQPAELEDSGVYFCASSQDFPGDTEAFFGQGTRLTVV.

The rearrangement uses TRBV5-1 and TRBJ2-3, with TRBD2 matching 9 bases. The CDR3 spans 15 residues. Unmatched junction bases numbered 5, after V lost 2 bases and J lost 4 bases. The germline gives CDR1 SGHRS, CDR2 YFSETQ. The CDR3 here is CASSFWEREADTQYF. In nucleotides, the CDR3 is TGCGCCAGCAGCTTCTGGGAGCGGGAGGCAGATACGCAGTATTTT. The full variable domain, completed using reference TRBV5-1 and TRBJ2-3, is KAGVTQTPRYLIKTRGQQVTLSCSPISGHRSVSWYQQTPGQGLQFLFEYFSETQRNKGNFPGRFSGRQFSNSRSEMNVSTLELGDSALYLCASSFWEREADTQYFGPGTRLTVL.

The chain couples TRBV19 to TRBJ2-6; D may be TRBD1 (6 bases). The CDR3 extends over 16 amino acids. Per germline, CDR1 LNHDA and CDR2 SQIVND (reference sequence). V shed 5 bases and J shed 0 bases, with 11 bases lying between them. The CDR3 nucleotides read TGTGCCAGTAGTTTCACAGGGATCTCTGGGGCCAACGTCCTGACTTTC. Translation: CASSFTGISGANVLTF.

This chain links TRBV5-4 with TRBJ1-2, with 7 bases identical to TRBD1. Germline loops: CDR1 SGHNT, CDR2 YYREEE (reference sequence). V lost 2 bases to trimming and J lost 8 bases; unmatched junction nucleotides: 6. The CDR3 consists of 13 residues. The CDR3 DNA is TGTGCCAGCAGCTTTTGGCAGGGGGAAGGCTACACCTTC. Translating it yields CASSFWQGEGYTF.

The chain carries TRBV29-1 and TRBJ2-1, with TRBD1 matching 8 bases. The junction had 3 bases not matched to a gene; V was cut back by 6 bases and J by 2 bases. The CDR3 consists of 13 residues. The germline V gene has CDR1 SQVTM and CDR2 ANQGSEA. The CDR3, as DNA: TGCAGCGTACAGGGGGACGCCTACAATGAGCAGTTCTTC. The encoded protein is CSVQGDAYNEQFF.

The V call is TRBV9, the J call TRBJ2-7; no clear D. The ends were cut back, 0 bases at V and 3 bases at J, with 10 bases in the middle. The germline V gene encodes CDR1 SGDLS and CDR2 YYNGEE. The CDR3 is 14 residues long. The CDR3 DNA sequence: TGTGCCAGCAGCGTAGAGTCGCGGAACTACGAGCAGTACTTC. This translates into CASSVESRNYEQYF.